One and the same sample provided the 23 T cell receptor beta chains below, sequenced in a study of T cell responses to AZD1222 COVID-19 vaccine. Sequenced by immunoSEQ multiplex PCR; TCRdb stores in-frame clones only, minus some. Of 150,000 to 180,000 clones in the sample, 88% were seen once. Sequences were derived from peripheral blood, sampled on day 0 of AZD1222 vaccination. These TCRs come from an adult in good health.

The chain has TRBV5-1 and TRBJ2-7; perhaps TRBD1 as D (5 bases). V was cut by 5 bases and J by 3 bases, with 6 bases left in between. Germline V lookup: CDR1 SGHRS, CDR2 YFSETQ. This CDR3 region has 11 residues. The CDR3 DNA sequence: TGCGCCAGCAGACAGGACTACGAGCAGTACTTC. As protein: CASRQDYEQYF.

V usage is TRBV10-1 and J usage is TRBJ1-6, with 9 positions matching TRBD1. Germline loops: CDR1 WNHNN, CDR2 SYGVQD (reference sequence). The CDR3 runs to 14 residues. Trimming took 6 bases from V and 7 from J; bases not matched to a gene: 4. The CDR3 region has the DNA TGCGCCAGCAGGGATGACAGGGGGAATTCACCCCTCCACTTT. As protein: CASRDDRGNSPLHF.

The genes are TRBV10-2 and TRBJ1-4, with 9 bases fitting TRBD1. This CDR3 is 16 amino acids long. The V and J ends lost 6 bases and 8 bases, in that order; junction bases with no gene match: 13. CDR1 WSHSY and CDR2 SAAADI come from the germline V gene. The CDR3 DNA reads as TGCGCCAGCAGCGAGCTAACAGGGGGCCTGGGGGAAAAACTGTTTTTT. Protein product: CASSELTGGLGEKLFF.

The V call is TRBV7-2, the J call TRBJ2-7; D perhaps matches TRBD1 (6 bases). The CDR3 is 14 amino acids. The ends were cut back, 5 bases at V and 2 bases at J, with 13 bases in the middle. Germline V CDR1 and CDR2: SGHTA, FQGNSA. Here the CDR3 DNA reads TGTGCCAGCAGCCCTGACAGGTCCCCCTACGAGCAGTACTTC. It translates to CASSPDRSPYEQYF.

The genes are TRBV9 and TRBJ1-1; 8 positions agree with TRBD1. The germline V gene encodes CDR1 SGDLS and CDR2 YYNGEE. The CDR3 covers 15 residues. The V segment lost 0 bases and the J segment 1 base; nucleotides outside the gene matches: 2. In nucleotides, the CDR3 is TGTGCCAGCAGCGTAGGGACAGGGTCGAACACTGAAGCTTTCTTT. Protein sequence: CASSVGTGSNTEAFF. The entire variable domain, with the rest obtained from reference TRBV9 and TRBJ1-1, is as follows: DSGVTQTPKHLITATGQRVTLRCSPRSGDLSVYWYQQSLDQGLQFLIQYYNGEERAKGNILERFSAQQFPDLHSELNLSSLELGDSALYFCASSVGTGSNTEAFFGQGTRLTVV.

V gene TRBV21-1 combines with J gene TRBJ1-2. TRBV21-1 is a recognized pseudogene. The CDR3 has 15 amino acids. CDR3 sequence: CASSARTNSNYGYTF. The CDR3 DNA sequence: TGTGCCAGCAGCGCCCGGACGAACTCTAACTATGGCTACACCTTC.

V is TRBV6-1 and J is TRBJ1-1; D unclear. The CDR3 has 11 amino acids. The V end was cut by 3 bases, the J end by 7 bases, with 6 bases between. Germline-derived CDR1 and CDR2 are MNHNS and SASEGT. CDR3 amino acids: CASSESLEAFF. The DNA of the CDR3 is TGTGCCAGCAGTGAGAGCCTTGAAGCTTTCTTT.

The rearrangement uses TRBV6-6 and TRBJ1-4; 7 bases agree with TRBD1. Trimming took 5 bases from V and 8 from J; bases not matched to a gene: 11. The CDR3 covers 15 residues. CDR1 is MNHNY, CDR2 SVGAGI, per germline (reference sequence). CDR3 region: CASSANRGPIEKLFF. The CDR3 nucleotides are TGTGCCAGCAGTGCCAACAGGGGACCGATCGAAAAACTGTTTTTT.

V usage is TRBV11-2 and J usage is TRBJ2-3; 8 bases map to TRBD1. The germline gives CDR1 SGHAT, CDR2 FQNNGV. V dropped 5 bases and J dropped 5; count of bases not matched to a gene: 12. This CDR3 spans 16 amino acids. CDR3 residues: CASSQGFQGAGDTQYF. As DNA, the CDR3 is TGTGCCAGCAGCCAGGGTTTTCAGGGGGCAGGAGATACGCAGTATTTT.

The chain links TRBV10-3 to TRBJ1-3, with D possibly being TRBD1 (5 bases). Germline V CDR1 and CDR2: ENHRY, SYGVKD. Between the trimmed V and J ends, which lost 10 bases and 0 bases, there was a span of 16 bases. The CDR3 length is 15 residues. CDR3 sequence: CATWDGISSGNTIYF. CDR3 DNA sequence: TGTGCCACCTGGGACGGAATTTCCTCTGGAAACACCATATATTTT.

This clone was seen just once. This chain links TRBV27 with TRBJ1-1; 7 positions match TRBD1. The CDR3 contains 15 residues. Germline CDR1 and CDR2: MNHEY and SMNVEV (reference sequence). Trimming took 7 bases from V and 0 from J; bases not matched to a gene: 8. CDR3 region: CASKSRGPLNTEAFF. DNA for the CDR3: TGTGCCAGCAAATCGAGGGGGCCTCTGAACACTGAAGCTTTCTTT.

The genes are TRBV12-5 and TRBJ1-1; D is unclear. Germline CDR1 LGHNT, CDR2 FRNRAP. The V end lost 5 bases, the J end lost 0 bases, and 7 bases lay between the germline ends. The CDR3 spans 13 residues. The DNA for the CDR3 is TGTGCTAGTGGTCTTGAAGTGAACACTGAAGCTTTCTTT. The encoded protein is CASGLEVNTEAFF.

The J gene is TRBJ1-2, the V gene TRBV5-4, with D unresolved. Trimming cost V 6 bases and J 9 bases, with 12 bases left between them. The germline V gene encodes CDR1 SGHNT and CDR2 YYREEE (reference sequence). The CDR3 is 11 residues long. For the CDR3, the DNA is TGTGCCAGCACCAGAGGATCGAGCTACACCTTC. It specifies CASTRGSSYTF.

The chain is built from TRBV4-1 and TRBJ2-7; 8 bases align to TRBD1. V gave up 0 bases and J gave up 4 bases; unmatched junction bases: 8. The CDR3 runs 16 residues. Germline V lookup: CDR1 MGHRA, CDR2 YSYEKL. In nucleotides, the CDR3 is TGCGCCAGCAGCCAAGATCCCGGCAGGGGGCGGTACGAGCAGTACTTC. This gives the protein CASSQDPGRGRYEQYF.

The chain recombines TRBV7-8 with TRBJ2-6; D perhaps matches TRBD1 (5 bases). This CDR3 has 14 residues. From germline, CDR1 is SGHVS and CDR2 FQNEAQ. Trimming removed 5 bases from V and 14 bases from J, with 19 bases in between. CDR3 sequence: CASSETANFIILTF. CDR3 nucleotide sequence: TGTGCCAGCAGCGAGACAGCTAACTTCATCATCCTGACTTTC.

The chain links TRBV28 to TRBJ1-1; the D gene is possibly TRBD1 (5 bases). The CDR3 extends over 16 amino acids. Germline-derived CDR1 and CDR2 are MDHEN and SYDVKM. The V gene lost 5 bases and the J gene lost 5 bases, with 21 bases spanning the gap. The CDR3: CASSAPPAGPGTEAFF. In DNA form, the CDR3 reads TGTGCCAGCAGTGCTCCCCCGGCGGGGCCAGGGACTGAAGCTTTCTTT.

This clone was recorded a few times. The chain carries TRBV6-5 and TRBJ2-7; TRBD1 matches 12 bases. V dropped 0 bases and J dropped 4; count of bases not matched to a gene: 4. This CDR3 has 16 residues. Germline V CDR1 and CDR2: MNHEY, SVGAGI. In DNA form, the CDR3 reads TGTGCCAGCAGTTACTCTGGGACAGGGGGCTTATACGAGCAGTACTTC. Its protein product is CASSYSGTGGLYEQYF.

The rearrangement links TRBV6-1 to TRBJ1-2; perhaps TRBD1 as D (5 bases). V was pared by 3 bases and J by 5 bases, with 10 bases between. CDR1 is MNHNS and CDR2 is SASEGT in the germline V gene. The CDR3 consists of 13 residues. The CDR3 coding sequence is TGTGCCAGCAGTGAGAGGGCAGGGTATGGCTACACCTTC. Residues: CASSERAGYGYTF.

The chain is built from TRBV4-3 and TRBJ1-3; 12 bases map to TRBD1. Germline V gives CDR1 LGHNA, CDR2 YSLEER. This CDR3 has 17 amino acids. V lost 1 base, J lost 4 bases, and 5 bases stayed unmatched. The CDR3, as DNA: TGCGCCAGCAGCCAAGGGAGAGGGACAGGGGGCGGAAACACCATATATTTT. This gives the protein CASSQGRGTGGGNTIYF.

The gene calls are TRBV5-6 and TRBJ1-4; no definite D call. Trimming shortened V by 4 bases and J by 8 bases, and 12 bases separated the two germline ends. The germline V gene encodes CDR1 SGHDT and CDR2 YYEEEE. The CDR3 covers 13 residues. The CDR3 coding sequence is TGTGCCAGCAGCCCGGGGATAAGGGAAAAACTGTTTTTT. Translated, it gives CASSPGIREKLFF.

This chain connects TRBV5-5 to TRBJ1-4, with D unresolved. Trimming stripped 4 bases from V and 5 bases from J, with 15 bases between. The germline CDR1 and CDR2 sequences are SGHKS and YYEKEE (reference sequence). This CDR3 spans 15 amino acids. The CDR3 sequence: CASSTTWSPNEKLFF. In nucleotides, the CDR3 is TGTGCCAGCAGCACAACCTGGTCGCCCAATGAAAAACTGTTTTTT.

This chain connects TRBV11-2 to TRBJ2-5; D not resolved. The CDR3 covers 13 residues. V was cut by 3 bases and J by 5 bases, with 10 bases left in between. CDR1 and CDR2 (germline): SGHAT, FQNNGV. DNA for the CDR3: TGTGCCAGCAGCTTCGAGGTGGCGGAGACCCAGTACTTC. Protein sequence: CASSFEVAETQYF. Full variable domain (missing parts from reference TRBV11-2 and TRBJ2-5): EAGVAQSPRYKIIEKRQSVAFWCNPISGHATLYWYQQILGQGPKLLIQFQNNGVVDDSQLPKDRFSAERLKGVDSTLKIQPAKLEDSAVYLCASSFEVAETQYFGPGTRLLVL.

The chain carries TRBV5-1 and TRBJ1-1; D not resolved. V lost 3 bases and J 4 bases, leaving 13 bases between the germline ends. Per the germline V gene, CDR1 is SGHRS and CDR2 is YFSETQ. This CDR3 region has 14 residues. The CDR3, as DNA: TGCGCCAGCAGCTCGCTCACTGAAGGCACTGAAGCTTTCTTT. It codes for CASSSLTEGTEAFF.